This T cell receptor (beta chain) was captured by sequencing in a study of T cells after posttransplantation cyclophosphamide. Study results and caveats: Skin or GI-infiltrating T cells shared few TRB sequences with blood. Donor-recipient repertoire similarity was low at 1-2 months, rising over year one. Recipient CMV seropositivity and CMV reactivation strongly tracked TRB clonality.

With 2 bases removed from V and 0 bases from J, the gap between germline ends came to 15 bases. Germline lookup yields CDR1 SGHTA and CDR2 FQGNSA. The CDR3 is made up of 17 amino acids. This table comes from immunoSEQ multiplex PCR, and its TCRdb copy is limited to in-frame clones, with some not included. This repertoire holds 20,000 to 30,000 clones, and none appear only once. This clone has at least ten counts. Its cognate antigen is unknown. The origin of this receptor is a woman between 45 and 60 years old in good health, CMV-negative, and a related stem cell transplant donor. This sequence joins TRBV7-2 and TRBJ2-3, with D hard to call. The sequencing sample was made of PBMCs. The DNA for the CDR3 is TGTGCCAGCAGCTTAACCCCAGCAGGCACTAGCACAGATACGCAGTATTTT. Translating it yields CASSLTPAGTSTDTQYF.